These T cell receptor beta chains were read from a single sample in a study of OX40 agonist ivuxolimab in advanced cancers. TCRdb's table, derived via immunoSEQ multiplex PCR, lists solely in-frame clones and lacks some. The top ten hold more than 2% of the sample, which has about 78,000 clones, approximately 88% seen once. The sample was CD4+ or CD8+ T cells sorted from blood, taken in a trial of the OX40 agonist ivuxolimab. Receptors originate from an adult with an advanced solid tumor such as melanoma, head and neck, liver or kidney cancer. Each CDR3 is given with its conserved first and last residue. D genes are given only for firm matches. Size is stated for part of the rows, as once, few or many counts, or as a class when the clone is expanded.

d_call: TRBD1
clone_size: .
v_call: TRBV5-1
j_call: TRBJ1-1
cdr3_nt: TGCGCCAGCAGCGGGGGAGGGGGCGTAACTGAAGCTTTCTTT
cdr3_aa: CASSGGGGVTEAFF

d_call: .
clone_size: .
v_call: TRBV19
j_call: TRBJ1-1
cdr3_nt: TGTGCCAGTACCCCGAGGGGGGTTCGGGAAGCTTTCTTT
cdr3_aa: CASTPRGVREAFF

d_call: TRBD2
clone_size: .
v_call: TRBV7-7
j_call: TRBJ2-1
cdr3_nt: TGTGCCAGCAGCCCGCCGGGACTAGCGAGTGAGCAGTTCTTC
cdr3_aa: CASSPPGLASEQFF

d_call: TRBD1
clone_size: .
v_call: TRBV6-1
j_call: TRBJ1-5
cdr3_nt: TGTGCCAGCAGTGGAGCTCGGACAGGGCCTAATCAGCCCCAGCATTTT
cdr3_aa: CASSGARTGPNQPQHF

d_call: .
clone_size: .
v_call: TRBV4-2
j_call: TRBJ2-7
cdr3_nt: TGTGCCAGCAGCCAGCCGGGTTCCTACGAGCAGTACTTC
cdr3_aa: CASSQPGSYEQYF

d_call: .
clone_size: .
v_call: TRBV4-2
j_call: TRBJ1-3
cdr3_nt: TGTGCCAGCAGCCAAGCCCGGACGGGAAACACCATATATTTT
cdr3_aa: CASSQARTGNTIYF

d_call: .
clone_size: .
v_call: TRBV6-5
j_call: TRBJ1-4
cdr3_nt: TGTGCCAGCAGTTACGAAGGAGCAACTAATGAAAAACTGTTTTTT
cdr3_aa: CASSYEGATNEKLFF

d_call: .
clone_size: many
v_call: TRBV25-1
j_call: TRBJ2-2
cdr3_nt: TGTGCCAGCAGTGAATCCCGAGTTAAGGTGGGGACCACCGGGGAGCTGTTTTTT
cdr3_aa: CASSESRVKVGTTGELFF

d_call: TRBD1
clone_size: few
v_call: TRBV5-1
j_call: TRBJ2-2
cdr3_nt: TGCGCCAGCAGCTTGGTTCAGGGGGCGCGCACCGGGGAGCTGTTTTTT
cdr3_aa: CASSLVQGARTGELFF

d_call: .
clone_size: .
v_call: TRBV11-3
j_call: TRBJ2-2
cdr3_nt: TGTGCCAGCAGCTCCAGGGGGGCCGGGGAGCTGTTTTTT
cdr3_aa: CASSSRGAGELFF

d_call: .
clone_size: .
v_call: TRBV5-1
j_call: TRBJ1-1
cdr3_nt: TGCGCCAGCAGGTGGGATGTGAACACTGAAGCTTTCTTT
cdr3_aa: CASRWDVNTEAFF

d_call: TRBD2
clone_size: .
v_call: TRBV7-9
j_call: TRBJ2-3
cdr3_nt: TGTGCCAGCAGCCACCAAGGACTAGCGGGGGGACACACAGATACGCAGTATTTT
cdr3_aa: CASSHQGLAGGHTDTQYF

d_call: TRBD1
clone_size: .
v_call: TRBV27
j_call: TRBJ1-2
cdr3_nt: TGTGCCAGCAGTTCCATGGGACAGGCAAACTATGGCTACACCTTC
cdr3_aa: CASSSMGQANYGYTF

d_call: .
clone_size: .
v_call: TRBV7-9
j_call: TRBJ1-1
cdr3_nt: TGTGCCAGCAGCTTAGGCGGGGTCACTGAAGCTTTCTTT
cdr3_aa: CASSLGGVTEAFF

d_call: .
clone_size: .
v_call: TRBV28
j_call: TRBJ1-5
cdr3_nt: TGTGCCAGTACTAGGAGCAATCAGCCCCAGCATTTT
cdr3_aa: CASTRSNQPQHF

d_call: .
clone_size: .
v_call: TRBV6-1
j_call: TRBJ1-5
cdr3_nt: TGTGCCGGGGGGGGCAGACCGAGCAATCAGCCCCAGCATTTT
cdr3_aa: CAGGGRPSNQPQHF

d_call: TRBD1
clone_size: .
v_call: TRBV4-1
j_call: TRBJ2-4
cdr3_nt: TGCGCCAGCAGCCCTCAGGGGGTCCAAAACATTCAGTACTTC
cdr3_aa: CASSPQGVQNIQYF

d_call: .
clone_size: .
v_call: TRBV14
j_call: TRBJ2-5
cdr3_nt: TGTGCCAGCAGCCAAATGGATGAAGGACAGGGAGGGCCGGAGACCCAGTACTTC
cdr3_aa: CASSQMDEGQGGPETQYF

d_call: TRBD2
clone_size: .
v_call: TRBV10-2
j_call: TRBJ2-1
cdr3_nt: TGCGCCAGCAGTGAGCAGGCGGGGGGGGTTGCCAATGAGCAGTTCTTC
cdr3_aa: CASSEQAGGVANEQFF

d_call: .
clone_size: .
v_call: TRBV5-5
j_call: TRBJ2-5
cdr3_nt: TGTGCCAGCAGCTTGGCCGGGGGTAGGGAGACCCAGTACTTC
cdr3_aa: CASSLAGGRETQYF

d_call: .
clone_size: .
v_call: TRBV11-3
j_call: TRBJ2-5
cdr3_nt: TGTGCCAGCAGCTTTGCCCTGGGGGGTGGGCAAGAGACCCAGTACTTC
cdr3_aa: CASSFALGGGQETQYF

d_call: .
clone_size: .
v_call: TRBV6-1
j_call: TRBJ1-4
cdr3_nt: TGTGCCAGCAGTGAAGCGATGGTTTTCACTAATGAAAAACTGTTTTTT
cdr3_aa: CASSEAMVFTNEKLFF

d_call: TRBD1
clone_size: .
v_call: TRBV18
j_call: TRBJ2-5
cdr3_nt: TGTGCCAGCTCACCAGGACAGGGGGCAGAGACCCAGTACTTC
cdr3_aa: CASSPGQGAETQYF

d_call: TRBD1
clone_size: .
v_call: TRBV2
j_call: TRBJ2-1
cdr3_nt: TGTGCCACGTCTGGGGGACAGGGGGCCAATGAGCAGTTCTTC
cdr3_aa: CATSGGQGANEQFF

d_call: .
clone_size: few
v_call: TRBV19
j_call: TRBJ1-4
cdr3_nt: TGTGCGGGGGAATTAGATGAAAAACTGTTTTTT
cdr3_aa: CAGELDEKLFF

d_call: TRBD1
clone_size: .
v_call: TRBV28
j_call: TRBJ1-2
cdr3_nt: TGTGCCAGCACCTCAAAACAGGGGAGGCATGGCTACACCTTC
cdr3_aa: CASTSKQGRHGYTF

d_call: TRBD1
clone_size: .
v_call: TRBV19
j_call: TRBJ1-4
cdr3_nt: TGTGCCAGTAGTACCCGGGACAGGGCTATTGAAAAACTGTTTTTT
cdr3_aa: CASSTRDRAIEKLFF

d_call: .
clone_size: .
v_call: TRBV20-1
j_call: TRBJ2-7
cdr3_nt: TGCAGTGCTACCAGGACCGGAGTTGCGTACTTC
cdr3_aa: CSATRTGVAYF

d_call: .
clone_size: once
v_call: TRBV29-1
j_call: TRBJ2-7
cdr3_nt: TGCAGCGCGACCCCCCCTACTACGTCCGGCGAGCAGTACTTC
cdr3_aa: CSATPPTTSGEQYF

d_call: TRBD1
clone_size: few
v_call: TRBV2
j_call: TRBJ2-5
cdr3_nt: TGTGCCAGCACGGCGGACAGGGGGTCCAGGTCGGCCCAGTACTTC
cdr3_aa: CASTADRGSRSAQYF

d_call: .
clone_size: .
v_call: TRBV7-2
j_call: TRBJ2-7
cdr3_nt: TGTGCCAGCAGCTCTGGACTTCGTACGAGGTGGGAGCAGTACTTC
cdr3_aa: CASSSGLRTRWEQYF

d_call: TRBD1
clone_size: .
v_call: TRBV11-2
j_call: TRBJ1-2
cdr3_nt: TGTGCCAGCAGCTCATACCGTGACAGGGGTAAAGGCTACACCTTC
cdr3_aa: CASSSYRDRGKGYTF

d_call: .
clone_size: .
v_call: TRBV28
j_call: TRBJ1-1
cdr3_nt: TGTGCCAGCAGTTCAGGGTCGTTACGAACTGAAGCTTTCTTT
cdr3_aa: CASSSGSLRTEAFF

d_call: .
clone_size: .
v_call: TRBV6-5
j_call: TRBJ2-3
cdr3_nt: TGTGCCAGCAGCCAGGGTAATGCAGATACGCAGTATTTT
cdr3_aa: CASSQGNADTQYF

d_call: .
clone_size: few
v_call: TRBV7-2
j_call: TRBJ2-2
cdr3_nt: TGTGCCAGCAGCTTAGCTTTCACCGGGGAGCTGTTTTTT
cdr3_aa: CASSLAFTGELFF

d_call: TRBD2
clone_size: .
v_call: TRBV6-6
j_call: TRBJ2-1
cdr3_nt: TGTGCCAGCAGTTTAACTAGCGGGGGGGCCGGGAATGAGCAGTTCTTC
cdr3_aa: CASSLTSGGAGNEQFF

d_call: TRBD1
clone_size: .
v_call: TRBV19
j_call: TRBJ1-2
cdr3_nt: TGTGCCAGTAGTTCCCGGACAGGTTGGGATGGCTACACCTTC
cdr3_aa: CASSSRTGWDGYTF

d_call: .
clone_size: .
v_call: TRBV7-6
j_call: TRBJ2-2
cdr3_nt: TGTGCCAGCAGCTTGGGCAACACCGGGGAGCTGTTTTTT
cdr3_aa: CASSLGNTGELFF

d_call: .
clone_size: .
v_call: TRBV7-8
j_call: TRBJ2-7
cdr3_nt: TGTGCCAGCAGCCTTCGGGACCCGCCGTACGAGCAGTACTTC
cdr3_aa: CASSLRDPPYEQYF

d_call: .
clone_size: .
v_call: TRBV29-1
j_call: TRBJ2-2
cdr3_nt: TGCAGCGCCGCGCGGAGGGGGAACACCGGGGAGCTGTTTTTT
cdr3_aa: CSAARRGNTGELFF

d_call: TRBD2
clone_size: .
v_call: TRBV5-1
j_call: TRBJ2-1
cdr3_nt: TGCGCCAGCAGCTTGGGACTAGCGGGAGGGTTGTTCTTC
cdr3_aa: CASSLGLAGGLFF

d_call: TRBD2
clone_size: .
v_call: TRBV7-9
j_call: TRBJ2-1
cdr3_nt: TGTGCCAGCGTCCCTGGGGCGGGAGGGCAGTTCTTC
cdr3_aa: CASVPGAGGQFF

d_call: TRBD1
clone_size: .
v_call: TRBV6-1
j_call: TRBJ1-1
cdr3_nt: TGTGCCAGCAGTGAGTGGGGACAGAAGGGAGCTTTCTTT
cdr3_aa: CASSEWGQKGAFF

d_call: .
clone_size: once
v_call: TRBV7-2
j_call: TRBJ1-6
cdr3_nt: TGTGCCAGCAGCTTAGCGGGTAATTCACCCCTCCACTTT
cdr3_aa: CASSLAGNSPLHF

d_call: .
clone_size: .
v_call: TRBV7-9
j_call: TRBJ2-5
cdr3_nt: TGTGCCAGCAGCTCGCAAGAGACCCAGTACTTC
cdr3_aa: CASSSQETQYF

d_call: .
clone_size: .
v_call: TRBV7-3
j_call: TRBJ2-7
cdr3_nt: TGTGCCAGCAGCTTAGGGGGGCCTAATTACGAGCAGTACTTC
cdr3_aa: CASSLGGPNYEQYF

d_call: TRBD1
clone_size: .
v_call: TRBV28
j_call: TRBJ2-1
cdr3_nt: TGTGCCAGCAGCACAGGGGGGAGGAATGAGCAGTTCTTC
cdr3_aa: CASSTGGRNEQFF

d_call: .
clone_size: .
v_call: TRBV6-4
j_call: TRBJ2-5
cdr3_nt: TGTGCCAGCAGACCCCAGGCGGGGTCAGAGACCCAGTACTTC
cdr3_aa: CASRPQAGSETQYF

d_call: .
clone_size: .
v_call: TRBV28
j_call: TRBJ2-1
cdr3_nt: TGTGCCAGCAGGCGGGGTCTTAATGAGCAGTTCTTC
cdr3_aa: CASRRGLNEQFF

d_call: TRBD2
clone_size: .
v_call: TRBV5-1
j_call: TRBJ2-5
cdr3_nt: TGCGCCAGCGCACCGGACCCGACTAGCAAGGAGACCCAGTACTTC
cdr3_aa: CASAPDPTSKETQYF

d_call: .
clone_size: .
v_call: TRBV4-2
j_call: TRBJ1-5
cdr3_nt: TGTGCCAGCAGCCAAGATTACGGGCAAAATCAGCCCCAGCATTTT
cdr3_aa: CASSQDYGQNQPQHF

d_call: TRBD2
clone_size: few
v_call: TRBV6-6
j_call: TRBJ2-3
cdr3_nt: TGTGCCAGCAGTTACGGACTAGCGGGGGATACGCAGTATTTT
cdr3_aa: CASSYGLAGDTQYF

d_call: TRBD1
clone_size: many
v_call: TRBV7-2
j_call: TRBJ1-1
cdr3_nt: TGTGCCAGCAGCTGGACAGGGGGCGCTGAAGCTTTCTTT
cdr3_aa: CASSWTGGAEAFF

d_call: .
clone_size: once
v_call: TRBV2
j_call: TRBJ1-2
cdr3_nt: TGTGCCAGCAGTGATGGGGGGCGGTATGGCTACACCTTC
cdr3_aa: CASSDGGRYGYTF